These 25 T cell receptor beta chains were all obtained from the same sample, sequenced in a study of identical twins. TCRdb processed the 5' RACE reads anew with MiXCR; each CDR3 protein has one entry. This table has 200,000 to 250,000 distinct CDR3 sequences, about 7.5% appearing once. In addition, the sample was reused for a study of yellow fever vaccine responses in identical twins.

The sample taken for sequencing was memory (CD45RO+) T cells sorted from blood. These receptors came from a woman aged 18-35 years in good health.

This clonotype showed up just a few times. This chain uses TRBV19 with TRBJ2-7; the D is unclear. Germline CDR1 is LNHDA and CDR2 is SQIVND (reference sequence). The CDR3 is 15 residues long. V dropped 6 bases and J dropped 3 bases, with 18 bases sitting between them. Here the CDR3 reads CASREDSFQHYEQYF. The CDR3 nucleotides read TGTGCCAGTAGGGAAGACTCCTTTCAGCACTACGAGCAGTACTTC.

This clonotype was recorded many times. The chain uses TRBV5-1 and TRBJ2-7; D unclear. The germline V gene has CDR1 SGHRS and CDR2 YFSETQ. The CDR3 extends over 13 amino acids. The V end was cut by 1 base, the J end by 6 bases, with 11 bases between. DNA for the CDR3: TGCGCCAGCAGCTTGACGGTTTCGAGCGAGCAGTACTTC. It is translated as CASSLTVSSEQYF.

This clonotype was seen only a few times. This chain connects TRBV7-9 to TRBJ2-5, with 9 bases identical to TRBD1. V lost 1 base to trimming and J lost 5 bases; unmatched junction nucleotides: 5. This CDR3 has 15 residues. Looked up from germline, CDR1 is SEHNR and CDR2 is FQNEAQ (reference sequence). The CDR3 is CASSLGDREGETQYF. DNA for the CDR3: TGTGCCAGCAGCTTAGGGGACAGGGAGGGGGAGACCCAGTACTTC.

CDR3 amino acids: CASSASGGAVYEQFF. The CDR3 region has the DNA TGTGCCAGTAGCGCGAGCGGGGGGGCCGTCTATGAGCAGTTCTTC. The rearrangement joins TRBV19 to TRBJ2-1, with 10 nucleotides matching TRBD2. V shed 6 bases and J 8 bases; nucleotides not matched to a gene: 10. Germline V CDR1 and CDR2: LNHDA, SQIVND (reference sequence). The CDR3 sequence is 15 residues long. The entire variable domain, with the rest obtained from reference TRBV19 and TRBJ2-1, is as follows: DGGITQSPKYLFRKEGQNVTLSCEQNLNHDAMYWYRQDPGQGLRLIYYSQIVNDFQKGDIAEGYSVSREKKESFPLTVTSAQKNPTAFYLCASSASGGAVYEQFFGPGTRLTVL.

In the case of this clonotype: A much larger clone lies a single base off, so this may be a read error. The CDR3 DNA reads as TGCGCCGGCAGCTTAATGACAGGGGATGCCACTGAAGCTTTCTTT. The encoded protein is CAGSLMTGDATEAFF. This chain links TRBV5-1 with TRBJ1-1, with TRBD1 identical over 8 bases. Germline V gene sequence: CDR1 SGHRS, CDR2 YFSETQ. The CDR3 loop spans 15 amino acids.

This clonotype was detected only a few times. V usage is TRBV6-2 or TRBV6-3 and J usage is TRBJ2-2, with TRBD2 identical over 8 bases. CDR1 is MNHEY, CDR2 SVGEGT, per germline. V shed 5 bases, J shed 1 base, and the junction held 3 bases outside the gene matches. This CDR3 region has 15 residues. CDR3 in amino acids: CASSPTSENTGELFF. The CDR3 DNA sequence: TGTGCCAGCAGTCCGACTAGCGAGAACACCGGGGAGCTGTTTTTT.

This clonotype has a handful of counts. This chain uses TRBV3-1 with TRBJ2-3; D uncertain. Trimming removed 4 bases at V and 1 base at J, with 12 bases between. The CDR3 covers 15 residues. The germline V gene has CDR1 LGHDT and CDR2 YNNKEL (reference sequence). CDR3 sequence (DNA): TGTGCCAGCAGCCCGGGCGGCCGAGGCACAGATACGCAGTATTTT. Translation gives CASSPGGRGTDTQYF.

The table lists this clonotype with many counts. This chain uses TRBV4-3 with TRBJ1-4; a weak D match, TRBD1 (5 bases). CDR3 length: 16 amino acids. Per germline, CDR1 LGHNA and CDR2 YSLEER. The V gene lost 4 bases and the J gene lost 8 bases, with 20 bases spanning the gap. The CDR3 region has the DNA TGCGCCAGCAGCCTCGGAGGATTGCAGGGTGCGGAAAAACTGTTTTTT. Translated: CASSLGGLQGAEKLFF.

This clonotype was observed a handful of times. V and J are TRBV7-9 and TRBJ2-5; 7 positions agree with TRBD1. CDR3 length: 14 residues. Germline V gene data show CDR1 as SEHNR and CDR2 as FQNEAQ (reference sequence). V trimming: 5 bases; J trimming: 5 bases; junction bases outside the gene matches: 8. The CDR3 is CASSPTGVGETQYF. The CDR3 bases are TGTGCCAGCAGCCCAACAGGGGTAGGCGAGACCCAGTACTTC.

The sample holds many counts of this clonotype. The gene calls are TRBV20-1 and TRBJ2-3; 11 bases line up with TRBD2. Trimming at V came to 5 bases and at J to 6 bases, leaving 7 bases not matched to a gene. The CDR3 contains 14 residues. Germline assignment: CDR1 DFQATT and CDR2 SNEGSKA (reference sequence). The DNA of the CDR3 is TGCAGTGCTCAAATTAGCGGGGGGGCGGATACGCAGTATTTT. Its protein product is CSAQISGGADTQYF.

This clonotype has a count of ten or more. The V gene is TRBV5-1, the J gene TRBJ2-3, with 11 bases that match TRBD2. This CDR3 is 17 amino acids long. With 3 bases clipped from V and 0 bases from J, the junction kept 6 bases outside the gene matches. The V gene's germline CDR1 is SGHRS and CDR2 YFSETQ. The CDR3 DNA sequence: TGCGCCAGCAGCTCGTTGGGACTAGCGGAGAGCACAGATACGCAGTATTTT. Translated: CASSSLGLAESTDTQYF.

V is TRBV20-1 and J is TRBJ2-7; the D gene is possibly TRBD1 (5 bases). This CDR3 contains 14 residues. Trimming took 4 bases from V and 2 from J, leaving 15 bases between them. Germline V gene sequence: CDR1 DFQATT, CDR2 SNEGSKA (reference sequence). CDR3 amino acids: CSANPMGQTYEQYF. In nucleotides, the CDR3 is TGCAGTGCTAACCCTATGGGGCAGACCTACGAGCAGTACTTC.

The chain carries TRBV28 and TRBJ1-1; TRBD1 aligns across 8 bases. The trim removed 7 bases at V and 4 bases at J, leaving 8 bases unmatched. CDR1 MDHEN and CDR2 SYDVKM come from the germline V gene. The CDR3 consists of 14 residues. The CDR3, as DNA: TGTGCCAGCATACAGGGGGGTTCCTCCACTGAAGCTTTCTTT. As protein: CASIQGGSSTEAFF.

Only a few counts were recorded for this clonotype. The chain employs TRBV5-6 and TRBJ1-1; weak D call: TRBD1 (6 bases). V was shortened by 2 bases and J by 4 bases, with 18 bases between the two germline ends. Germline CDR1 and CDR2: SGHDT and YYEEEE. The length of the CDR3 is 16 residues. The CDR3 DNA reads as TGTGCCAGCAGCTTCCTAACAGGTGCAGGGGTCACTGAAGCTTTCTTT. It yields the protein CASSFLTGAGVTEAFF.

This chain joins TRBV7-3 and TRBJ2-1; the match to TRBD2 covers 9 bases. Germline V gene lookup returns CDR1 SGHTA and CDR2 FQGTGA. With V trimmed by 4 bases and J by 10 bases, 11 bases remained unmatched. CDR3 length: 15 amino acids. The CDR3 bases are TGTGCCAGCAGCTACGGGACTAGCATCGAGGGCGAGCAGTTCTTC. It encodes CASSYGTSIEGEQFF.

This clonotype was detected ten times or more. This chain's CDR3 is CASKSQGFNQPQHF. Here the CDR3 DNA reads TGTGCCAGCAAGTCACAGGGTTTTAATCAGCCCCAGCATTTT. The V call is TRBV12-3 or TRBV12-4, the J call TRBJ1-5; TRBD1 is a possible D gene (6 bases). The length of the CDR3 is 14 residues. Trimming removed 7 bases at V and 4 bases at J, with 14 bases between.

This clonotype was seen a handful of times. The chain is built from TRBV5-1 and TRBJ2-1, with 8 bases that match TRBD1. Germline V gene lookup returns CDR1 SGHRS and CDR2 YFSETQ. This CDR3 is 15 amino acids long. Trimming removed 3 bases from V and 8 bases from J; junction bases left unmatched: 10. CDR3 sequence reads: CASSSGQARADEQFF. CDR3 sequence (DNA): TGCGCCAGCAGCTCGGGACAGGCTCGCGCCGATGAGCAGTTCTTC.

The chain is built from TRBV7-2 and TRBJ2-3; 10 bases are shared with TRBD2. This CDR3 comprises 17 residues. Per germline, CDR1 SGHTA and CDR2 FQGNSA. V trimming: 0 bases; J trimming: 4 bases; junction bases outside the gene matches: 7. CDR3 DNA sequence: TGTGCCAGCAGCTTAGCACCTAGCGGGAGAGGTCCAGATACGCAGTATTTT. It is translated as CASSLAPSGRGPDTQYF. Combining the CDR3 with reference TRBV7-2 and TRBJ2-3 gives the whole variable domain GAGVSQSPSNKVTEKGKDVELRCDPISGHTALYWYRQSLGQGLEFLIYFQGNSAPDKSGLPSDRFSAERTGGSVSTLTIQRTQQEDSAVYLCASSLAPSGRGPDTQYFGPGTRLTVL.

This clonotype was detected only a few times. The chain has TRBV7-2 and TRBJ2-7; 7 nucleotides match TRBD2. V dropped 1 base and J dropped 2; count of bases not matched to a gene: 11. The CDR3 is made up of 17 amino acids. Germline values: CDR1 SGHTA, CDR2 FQGNSA. The CDR3 protein is CASSLGKPGGLAYEQYF. The CDR3 DNA is TGTGCCAGCAGCTTAGGGAAACCGGGGGGTCTAGCCTACGAGCAGTACTTC.

The V gene is TRBV5-5, the J gene TRBJ1-1; the D is unclear. The CDR3 is 14 residues long. Germline V gene data show CDR1 as SGHKS and CDR2 as YYEKEE (reference sequence). Trimming removed 4 bases at V and 0 bases at J, with 10 bases between. Written as DNA, the CDR3 is TGTGCCAGCAGCCTTCACGTCATGAACACTGAAGCTTTCTTT. Residues: CASSLHVMNTEAFF.

Concerning this clonotype: One junction end does not reproduce the germline sequence, and a read error may be involved. V is TRBV7-9 and J is TRBJ2-1, with 9 bases that match TRBD2. CDR1 SEHNR and CDR2 FQNEAQ come from the germline V gene (reference sequence). The length of the CDR3 is 16 residues. The CDR3 loop reads CASRLAVSGGYNEQFF. The CDR3 DNA sequence: TGTGCCAGCCGCTTAGCGGTTAGCGGGGGATACAATGAGCAGTTCTTC. The full variable domain, completed using reference TRBV7-9 and TRBJ2-1, is DTGVSQNPRHKITKRGQNVTFRCDPISEHNRLYWYRQTLGQGPEFLTYFQNEAQLEKSRLLSDRFSAERPKGSFSTLEIQRTEQGDSAMYLCASRLAVSGGYNEQFFGPGTRLTVL.

In this sample, this clonotype turned up many times. The V call is TRBV4-1, the J call TRBJ2-6; no clear D gene. CDR1 MGHRA and CDR2 YSYEKL come from the germline V gene. This CDR3 region has 16 residues. Trimming cost V 1 base and J 0 bases, with 7 bases left between them. CDR3 DNA sequence: TGCGCCAGCAGCCAAGGCGTGGTCTCTGGGGCCAACGTCCTGACTTTC. Translating gives CASSQGVVSGANVLTF.

The J gene is TRBJ2-5, the V gene TRBV20-1; TRBD2 agrees at 10 bases. Germline V gene lookup returns CDR1 DFQATT and CDR2 SNEGSKA (reference sequence). CDR3 length: 15 amino acids. Trimming removed 6 bases from V and 5 bases from J; junction bases left unmatched: 12. The CDR3 loop reads CSARASGRVLETQYF. The CDR3 nucleotides read TGCAGTGCACGGGCTAGCGGGAGAGTTTTGGAGACCCAGTACTTC.

This clonotype was detected only a few times. This rearrangement joins TRBV5-4 to TRBJ2-1; D possibly uses TRBD1 or TRBD2 (7 bases each). Trimming cost V 4 bases and J 5 bases, with 13 bases left between them. From germline, CDR1 is SGHNT and CDR2 YYREEE (reference sequence). The CDR3 covers 14 residues. The CDR3 DNA reads as TGTGCCAGCAGCGGGGGGGACAGTCACAATGAGCAGTTCTTC. Protein sequence: CASSGGDSHNEQFF.

The chain is built from TRBV14 and TRBJ2-1; D unresolved. The germline V gene has CDR1 SGHDN and CDR2 FVKESK. The germline V and J ends were trimmed by 2 bases and 6 bases, with 8 bases remaining between them. The CDR3 runs 13 residues. The chain's CDR3 is CASSQLGFNEQFF. The CDR3 bases are TGTGCCAGCAGCCAACTAGGGTTCAATGAGCAGTTCTTC.